This T cell receptor beta chain is drawn from a study of shared clonotypes between healthy human individuals. Study-level information: In total, the donors were a couple of women and a few men aged 18 to 49.

In the case of this clone: A junction boundary mismatches the germline segment, possibly from a read error.

Deep-level assay runs were performed. Several immunoSEQ 96-well plates shared each subset's DNA, each plate a replicate. Using immunoSEQ multiplex PCR, the repertoire was profiled, and TCRdb retains in-frame clones only, with some absent. The sample lists around 2.1 million clones; about 94% were seen once. The donor cohort consisted entirely of Caucasian adults residing in Nashville, Tennessee. The material sequenced was naive CD4+ T cells sorted from blood. As for subset: CD45RA+ positively selected. The clonotype was recovered from a young man in good health.

CDR3 in amino acids: CASGKGGVF. CDR3 bases: TGTGCCAGCGGAAAAGGGGGGGTCTTT. The chain couples TRBV5-5 to TRBJ1-1; D is perhaps TRBD1 (6 bases). The CDR3 is 9 residues long. Germline values: CDR1 SGHKS, CDR2 YYEKEE (reference sequence).